This T cell receptor beta chain stems from a study of post-analysis software for immune sequencing data. General observations from the study: Patients showed TRBV5-6, TRBV5-1 and TRBV20-1 among roughly 5 TRBV segments more frequent than in controls.

This CDR3 comprises 14 residues. The germline V gene encodes CDR1 MNHNS and CDR2 SASEGT. V lost 7 bases, J lost 5 bases, and 8 bases stayed unmatched. The authors incorporated unique molecular identifiers into the TCR beta cDNA libraries. One entry per CDR3 protein, called by TCRdb with MiXCR from the PCR reads. The sample carries hundreds of thousands of distinct CDR3 sequences, roughly half recorded once. For this clonotype: Its antigen is currently unknown.

The sequencing sample was made of blood. The rearrangement links TRBV6-1 to TRBJ2-1, with TRBD1 matching over 7 bases. The receptor's source is a girl under 18 with multiple sclerosis. This CDR3 reads CASIMTGSHNEQFF. DNA of the CDR3: TGTGCCAGCATTATGACAGGGTCCCACAATGAGCAGTTCTTC.